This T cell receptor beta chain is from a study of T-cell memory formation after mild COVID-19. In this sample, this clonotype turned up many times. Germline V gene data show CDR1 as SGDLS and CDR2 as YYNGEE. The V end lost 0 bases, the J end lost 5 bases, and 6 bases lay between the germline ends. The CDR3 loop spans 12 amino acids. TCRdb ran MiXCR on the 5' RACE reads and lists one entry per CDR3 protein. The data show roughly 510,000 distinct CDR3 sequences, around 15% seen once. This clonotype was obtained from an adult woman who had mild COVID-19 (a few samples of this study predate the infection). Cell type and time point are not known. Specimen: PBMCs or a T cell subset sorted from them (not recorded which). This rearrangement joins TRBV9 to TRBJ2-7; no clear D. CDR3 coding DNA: TGTGCCAGCAGCGTAGATGGGAACGAGCAGTACTTC. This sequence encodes CASSVDGNEQYF.